This T cell receptor beta chain was captured by sequencing in a study of T cell responses to AZD1222 COVID-19 vaccine (dated by TCRdb to the early 2020s). Regarding the study in general: AZD1222 recipients whose second dose came at about 4 weeks and those whose second dose came at about 12 weeks were combined into one group, since spike-specific TCR depth and breadth did not differ between the two schedules. TCR sequencing covered over 230 trial participants: about 210 given two doses of AZD1222 and 26 given two doses of MenACWY control vaccine. Trial participants were enrolled by age into 18-55, 56-69 and 70-plus year subgroups, with 148, 28 and 57 TCR-sequenced participants respectively. The full study reports these points: Conclusions about previously exposed vaccinees were limited because only a handful of AZD1222 recipients were SARS-CoV-2 seropositive at baseline. Reportedly, almost half of the unique spike-specific TCRs recognized epitopes lying outside the regions that are mutated in the B.1.351 and B.1.1.7 variants. Most participants were white British and females outnumbered males, and the authors suggested that clonal diversity may have been underestimated. Vaccine-associated CD4 TCRs spanned the whole spike protein, with dominant responses in regions 160-218 and 743-854. Because no samples from the day 14 peak response were available, repertoires could be characterized only after the peak T cell response. After two AZD1222 doses, spike-specific TCR breadth and depth were significantly higher than at day 0 and than in MenACWY recipients. The 56-69-year group was small, and its depth increase did not reach significance, likely because of low power.

The CDR3 regions of human TCRbeta chains were analyzed by immunosequencing. Turning to the authors' computational methods: Repertoire TCRs were matched against a reference library of SARS-CoV-2-specific TCRs generated with the MIRA antigen-specificity platform. Breadth meant the fraction of unique TCRs that were SARS-CoV-2-associated, whereas depth meant the fraction of total T cells that were SARS-CoV-2-associated. Using the MIRA data, each spike-specific TCR was assigned both to the spike region to which the TCR was reactive and to a CD4 or CD8 class. Log10-transformed breadth and depth values were compared by one-way ANOVA with Sidak's multiple comparisons tests. What TCRdb holds here is the immuneACCESS table cut down to in-frame rearrangements. Part of the clones is not present; checked against another copy, under half of the missing clones reflect an unresolved V gene, and the others are unexplained. For V, J and clone size, that table is used; D and trimming come from the DNA. Within this sample are over 150,000 clones, with about 91% of them counted one time only. The top ten clonotypes cover approximately 0.5% of the sample.

The time point label on this specimen signifies: baseline before first vaccination. Vaccinee samples were obtained from the UK trials COV001 and COV002, which included a single-blind randomized controlled phase 2/3 trial of AZD1222 (ChAdOx1 nCoV-19) in healthy adults. For TCRbeta chain sequencing, PBMC samples from trial participants were taken at day 0 and at day 28 after the second dose. Points on this clone: Its binding antigen is unknown. No base-level quality is on record; no much larger clone is a single base apart.

V lost 5 bases and J lost 5 bases; the stretch between them is 12 bases long. CDR1 and CDR2, looked up from the germline V gene, are KGHSH and LQKENI. The CDR3 starts with the cysteine, ends with the phenylalanine, and has 13 residues. CDR3 DNA only is kept here, 39 bases in frame from base 1. The receptor comes from an adult in good health. The material was peripheral blood, obtained on day 0 of AZD1222 vaccination. The V and J genes are TRBV18 and TRBJ2-5; the D gene is possibly TRBD1 or TRBD2, each agreeing over 5 bases. The CDR3 in this case is CASSSNWGETQYF. The DNA is TGTGCCAGCTCATCCAATTGGGGGGAGACCCAGTACTTC.